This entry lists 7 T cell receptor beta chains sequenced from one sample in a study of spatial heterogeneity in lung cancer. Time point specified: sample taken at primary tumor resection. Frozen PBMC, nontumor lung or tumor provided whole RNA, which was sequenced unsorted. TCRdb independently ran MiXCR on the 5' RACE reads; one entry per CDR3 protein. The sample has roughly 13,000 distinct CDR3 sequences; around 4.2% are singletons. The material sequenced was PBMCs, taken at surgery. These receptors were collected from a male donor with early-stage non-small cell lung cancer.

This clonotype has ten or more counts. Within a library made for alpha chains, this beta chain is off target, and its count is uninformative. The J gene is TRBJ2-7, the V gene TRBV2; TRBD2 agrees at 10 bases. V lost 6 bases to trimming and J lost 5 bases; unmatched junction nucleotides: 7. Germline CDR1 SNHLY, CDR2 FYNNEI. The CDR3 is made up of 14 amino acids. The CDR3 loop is CASRWRLAGDEQYF. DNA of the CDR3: TGTGCCAGCAGGTGGCGGCTAGCGGGAGACGAGCAGTACTTC.

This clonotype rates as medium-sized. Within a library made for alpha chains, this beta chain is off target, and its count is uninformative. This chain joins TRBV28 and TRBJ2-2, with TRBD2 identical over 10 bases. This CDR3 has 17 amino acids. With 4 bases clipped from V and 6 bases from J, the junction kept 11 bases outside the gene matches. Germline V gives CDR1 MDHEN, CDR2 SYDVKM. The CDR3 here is CASSSLLAGVYAGELFF. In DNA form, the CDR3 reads TGTGCCAGCAGTTCACTCCTAGCGGGAGTTTACGCCGGGGAGCTGTTTTTT.

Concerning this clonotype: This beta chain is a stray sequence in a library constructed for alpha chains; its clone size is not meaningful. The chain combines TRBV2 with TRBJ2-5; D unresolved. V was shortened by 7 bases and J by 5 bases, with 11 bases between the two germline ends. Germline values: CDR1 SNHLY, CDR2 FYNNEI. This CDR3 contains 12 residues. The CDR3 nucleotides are TGTGCCAGCACAAGGTCGACGGAGACCCAGTACTTC. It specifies CASTRSTETQYF.

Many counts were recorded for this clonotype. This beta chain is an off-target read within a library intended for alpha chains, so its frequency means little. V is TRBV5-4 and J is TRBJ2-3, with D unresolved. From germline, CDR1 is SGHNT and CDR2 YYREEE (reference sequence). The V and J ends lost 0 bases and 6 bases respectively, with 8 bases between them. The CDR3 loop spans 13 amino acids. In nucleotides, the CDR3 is TGTGCCAGCAGCTTGGGCCTTAGGGATACGCAGTATTTT. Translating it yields CASSLGLRDTQYF.

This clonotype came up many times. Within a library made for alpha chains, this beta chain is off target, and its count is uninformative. This chain's CDR3 is CASSFEGRRETQYF. The DNA of the CDR3 is TGCGCCAGCAGCTTCGAGGGACGTAGGGAGACCCAGTACTTC. This chain uses TRBV5-1 with TRBJ2-5; D tentatively reads TRBD1 or TRBD2 (5 bases each). The V gene lost 2 bases and the J gene lost 5 bases, with 13 bases spanning the gap. Germline V gives CDR1 SGHRS, CDR2 YFSETQ. This CDR3 spans 14 amino acids. Full variable domain (remainder filled in from reference TRBV5-1 and TRBJ2-5): KAGVTQTPRYLIKTRGQQVTLSCSPISGHRSVSWYQQTPGQGLQFLFEYFSETQRNKGNFPGRFSGRQFSNSRSEMNVSTLELGDSALYLCASSFEGRRETQYFGPGTRLLVL.

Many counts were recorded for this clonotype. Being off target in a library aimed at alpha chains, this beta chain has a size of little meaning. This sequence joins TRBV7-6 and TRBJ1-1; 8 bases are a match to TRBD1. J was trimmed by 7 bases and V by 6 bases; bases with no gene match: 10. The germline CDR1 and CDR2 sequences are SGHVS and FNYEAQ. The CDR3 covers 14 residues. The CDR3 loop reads CASSHSQGAGEAFF. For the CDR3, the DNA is TGTGCCAGCAGTCATTCGCAGGGGGCAGGTGAAGCTTTCTTT.

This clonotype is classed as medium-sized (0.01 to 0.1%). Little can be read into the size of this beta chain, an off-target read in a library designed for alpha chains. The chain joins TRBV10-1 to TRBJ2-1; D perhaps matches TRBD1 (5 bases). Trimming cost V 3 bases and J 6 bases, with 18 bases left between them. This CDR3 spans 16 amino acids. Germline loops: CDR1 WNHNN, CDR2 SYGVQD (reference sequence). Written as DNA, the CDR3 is TGCGCCAGCAGTGACCAAAGGGGTAAGGGTAGCAATGAGCAGTTCTTC. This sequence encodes CASSDQRGKGSNEQFF.